This T cell receptor beta chain was recorded in a study of T cells in localized non-small cell lung cancer. Findings of the study overall: In the blood, greater T cell density corresponded to longer overall survival. One tumor region alone was sequenced, and heterogeneity therefore remains possible.

Atypia-free adjacent lung was sampled at least 2 cm beyond the tumor margin. Generated by immunoSEQ multiplex PCR, the TCRdb table keeps only in-frame clones and is missing some. The data show about 3,100 clones, with 23% seen just once and over 8.5% held by the top ten. CDR1 and CDR2 (germline): GTSNPN, SVGIG (reference sequence). The V gene end was trimmed by 0 bases and the J gene end by 2 bases; junction bases not matched to a gene: 8. This CDR3 is built from 16 residues. On this clone itself: The antigen is not known.

The TCR was taken from a woman aged 40-69 years with stage I lung adenocarcinoma. The chain combines TRBV30 with TRBJ2-3, with 7 bases that match TRBD2. The sample here was normal lung tissue next to the tumor, taken before any cancer treatment. CDR3 DNA sequence: TGTGCCTGGAGTGTGTTGAGCGGGACCAACACAGATACGCAGTATTTT. This translates into CAWSVLSGTNTDTQYF.